This TCR beta chain was captured by sequencing in a study of blood T cell repertoires in COVID-19. Study details: The study drew acute and convalescent COVID-19 samples from the United States, Italy and Spain. In each case, the material was cDNA or gDNA derived from T cells, B-cell-depleted T cells, or PBMCs.

Produced via immunoSEQ multiplex PCR; TCRdb's table is partial and in-frame only. The sample comprises roughly 82,000 clones, about four fifths of which are singletons, and approximately 17% rests with the top ten. As regards this clone: An end of the junction does not agree with germline; a read error may underlie this.

The sequence derives from a woman between 55 and 75 years old with acute or convalescent COVID-19. Sequencing was performed on peripheral blood.

This CDR3 reads CASSYSGVLAGDF. The CDR3 region has the DNA TGTGCCAGCAGTTACTCGGGCGTCCTGGCAGGGGATTTT. This chain connects TRBV6-2 or TRBV6-3 to TRBJ1-5, with D perhaps TRBD1 (6 bases). The germline gives CDR1 MNHEY, CDR2 SVGEGT. The CDR3 is 13 amino acids.